Here is one TCR beta chain with its context. Its antigen remains unknown. The sample comes from a study of STAT5B mutations in CD4+ large granular lymphocyte leukemia. General observations from the study: Compared with healthy controls (2/35), patient top clones favored TRBV06 (8/27).

CDR1 is SNHLY, CDR2 FYNNEI, per germline. The CDR3 length is 14 residues. V was pared by 5 bases and J by 5 bases, with 7 bases of the junction left unmatched. Assay: immunoSEQ multiplex PCR; the TCRdb copy retains only in-frame clones and omits some. This repertoire shows around 50,000 clones, 84% found once; its top ten account for about 0.33%. Sequencing used CD4+ T cells from blood buffy coats. The TCR originated in a human donor in good health. The chain couples TRBV2 to TRBJ2-5, with TRBD2 matching 8 bases. The CDR3 here is CASSQREMSETQYF. CDR3 sequence (DNA): TGTGCCAGCAGTCAGCGGGAGATGTCGGAGACCCAGTACTTC.